This is a list of T cell receptor beta chains from one sample in a study of T-cell reconstitution after alpha-beta-depleted transplantation in children. TCRdb re-called the PCR reads with MiXCR, one entry per CDR3 protein. Among 750,000 to 950,000 distinct CDR3 sequences listed, 16% were seen once. Sequenced here: PBMCs, mostly from graft donor cells, sampled 360 days after TCRalphabeta/CD19-depleted stem cell transplant. The receptors were gathered from a male patient under 18 who had a stem cell transplant for acute lymphoblastic leukemia, so the T cells may come from the graft donor. Both conserved end residues are part of each CDR3. The D gene is left open where the match is weak. Part of the rows lack a size; the others show once, few, many or a class for expanded clones.

D: NA
J: TRBJ2-4
V: TRBV4-1
size: few
DNA: TGCGCCAGCAGCCAAACGGCTCATTGGGGACAAAAAAACATTCAGTACTTC
CDR3: CASSQTAHWGQKNIQYF

D: NA
J: TRBJ2-1
V: TRBV7-6
size: few
DNA: TGTGCCAGCAGCTCCCGTGTCCCTAGTGGCTACAATGAGCAGTTCTTC
CDR3: CASSSRVPSGYNEQFF

D: NA
J: TRBJ2-1
V: TRBV5-1
size: few
DNA: TGCGCCAGCAGCTTTAGCAGGGAGTCCTACAATGAGCAGTTCTTC
CDR3: CASSFSRESYNEQFF

D: NA
J: TRBJ2-1
V: TRBV24-1
size: many
DNA: TGTGCCACCATGACGGGCAAACTAAGCGGGCTCTACAATGAGCAGTTCTTC
CDR3: CATMTGKLSGLYNEQFF

D: TRBD2
J: TRBJ2-7
V: TRBV20-1
size: few
DNA: TGCAGTGCTAGATCATGGACTAGCGGGAGGTACGACGAGCAGTACTTC
CDR3: CSARSWTSGRYDEQYF

D: NA
J: TRBJ2-7
V: TRBV6-5
size: NA
DNA: TGTGCCAGCAGTTACTCGATTAGGGGGGCTTTTCCATACGAGCAGTACTTC
CDR3: CASSYSIRGAFPYEQYF

D: NA
J: TRBJ2-5
V: TRBV7-9
size: many
DNA: TGTGCCAGTCTTTCAGGGCAAGAGACCCAGTACTTC
CDR3: CASLSGQETQYF

D: TRBD1
J: TRBJ2-1
V: TRBV7-9
size: NA
DNA: TGTGCCCCCAACCCCAGGACAGGGGTGTACAATGAGCAGTTCTTC
CDR3: CAPNPRTGVYNEQFF

D: TRBD2
J: TRBJ2-2
V: TRBV14
size: few
DNA: TGTGCCAGCAGCCACCTGGCGGGAGAGGGCGGGGAGCTGTTTTTT
CDR3: CASSHLAGEGGELFF

D: NA
J: TRBJ1-2
V: TRBV12-3/TRBV12-4
size: few
DNA: TGTGCCAGCAGTTTACAGGACTATGGCTACACCTTC
CDR3: CASSLQDYGYTF

D: NA
J: TRBJ2-2
V: TRBV11-2
size: few
DNA: TGTGCCAGCAGCTCCCAGACTACGCGGGAGCTGTTTTTT
CDR3: CASSSQTTRELFF

D: NA
J: TRBJ1-2
V: TRBV5-1
size: NA
DNA: TGCGCCAGCAGCGGCCCCGGGACGTCCGATGGCTACACCTTC
CDR3: CASSGPGTSDGYTF

D: TRBD1
J: TRBJ1-1
V: TRBV5-4
size: NA
DNA: TGTGCCAGCAGCGGAGGCCGAGGGGGCCAAGTGAACACTGAAGCTTTCTTT
CDR3: CASSGGRGGQVNTEAFF

D: NA
J: TRBJ2-5
V: TRBV7-2
size: few
DNA: TGTGCCAGCAGCCCCCGCGTCCTAAAACAAGAGACCCAGTACTTC
CDR3: CASSPRVLKQETQYF

D: NA
J: TRBJ1-2
V: TRBV2
size: NA
DNA: TGTGCCAGCAGCGCCGCGATCAGCAACTATGGCTACACCTTC
CDR3: CASSAAISNYGYTF

D: NA
J: TRBJ2-5
V: TRBV5-1
size: NA
DNA: TGCGCCTCGGTTCGCTCAAGGGCAGAGGAGACCCAGTACTTC
CDR3: CASVRSRAEETQYF

D: NA
J: TRBJ2-5
V: TRBV6-5
size: many
DNA: TGTGCCAGCAGTTACGGGGAAGAGACCCAGTACTTC
CDR3: CASSYGEETQYF

D: NA
J: TRBJ2-3
V: TRBV27
size: NA
DNA: TGTGCCAGCAGTTTACTAGGGCTGCTGGGAAGCACAGATACGCAGTATTTT
CDR3: CASSLLGLLGSTDTQYF

D: TRBD1
J: TRBJ1-2
V: TRBV5-1
size: few
DNA: TGCGCCAGCAGCTTATCGAGGGGGCAAGATGGCTACACCTTC
CDR3: CASSLSRGQDGYTF

D: NA
J: TRBJ2-7
V: TRBV5-1
size: NA
DNA: TGCGCCAGCAGCTTGGCGGAGCACCGAGGTTGGGACACCGGCTCCTACGAGCAGTACTTC
CDR3: CASSLAEHRGWDTGSYEQYF

D: TRBD1
J: TRBJ2-2
V: TRBV9
size: few
DNA: TGTGCCAGCAGCCTTCATACAGGACAGGGCACCGGGGAGCTGTTTTTT
CDR3: CASSLHTGQGTGELFF

D: NA
J: TRBJ2-7
V: TRBV6-5
size: NA
DNA: TGTGCCAGCAGTTACTCAAAAGGTGCAGGGCCCTACGAGCAGTACTTC
CDR3: CASSYSKGAGPYEQYF

D: TRBD2
J: TRBJ2-1
V: TRBV12-3/TRBV12-4
size: NA
DNA: TGTGCCAGCAGTTCTTCCCCTCCCGGGACTAGCGACAATGAGCAGTTCTTC
CDR3: CASSSSPPGTSDNEQFF

D: NA
J: TRBJ1-1
V: TRBV3-1
size: few
DNA: TGTGCCAGCAGCCAAGGGTCTACAGGGTGGGTTATTATGGCTGAAGCTTTCTTT
CDR3: CASSQGSTGWVIMAEAFF

D: NA
J: TRBJ2-2
V: TRBV4-1
size: NA
DNA: TGCGCCAGCAGCCTACGAAGGGGGGGACAGATGAACACCGGGGAGCTGTTTTTT
CDR3: CASSLRRGGQMNTGELFF

D: TRBD2
J: TRBJ2-7
V: TRBV6-2/TRBV6-3
size: many
DNA: TGTGCCAGCAGTTACTCGATTAGGCGGGAGGATTTTCGCGAGCAGTACTTC
CDR3: CASSYSIRREDFREQYF

D: TRBD1
J: TRBJ1-5
V: TRBV6-5
size: once
DNA: TGTGCCAGCATTTTCGGGACAGGGGGCGGAAAGAGCAATCAGCCCCAGCATTTT
CDR3: CASIFGTGGGKSNQPQHF

D: NA
J: TRBJ1-3
V: TRBV7-9
size: few
DNA: TGTGCCAGCAGCCCTCGAACAGGGTATCGAAACACCATATATTTT
CDR3: CASSPRTGYRNTIYF

D: TRBD1
J: TRBJ2-7
V: TRBV10-3
size: few
DNA: TGTGCCATCAGCGCGATGACAGGGGAAAATGGTTACGAGCAGTACTTC
CDR3: CAISAMTGENGYEQYF

D: TRBD1
J: TRBJ1-1
V: TRBV25-1
size: many
DNA: TGTGCCAGCAGTGCGACAGGGGGCGGCCGGGACACTGAAGCTTTCTTT
CDR3: CASSATGGGRDTEAFF

D: NA
J: TRBJ2-1
V: TRBV3-1
size: many
DNA: TGTGCCAGCAGCCAACAGGCCGGGGAGCAGTTCTTC
CDR3: CASSQQAGEQFF

D: TRBD2
J: TRBJ2-2
V: TRBV19
size: NA
DNA: TGTGCGAGCAGGCTAGCGGGAGGTTCCGGGGAGCTGTTTTTT
CDR3: CASRLAGGSGELFF

D: NA
J: TRBJ2-1
V: TRBV24-1
size: NA
DNA: TGTGCCACCAGTGATTCCCCCCGGGGCAATGAGCAGTTCTTC
CDR3: CATSDSPRGNEQFF

D: NA
J: TRBJ2-1
V: TRBV5-1
size: NA
DNA: TGCGCCAGCAGCTTGGTGTTCGGGAGCTACAATGAGCAGTTCTTC
CDR3: CASSLVFGSYNEQFF

D: NA
J: TRBJ2-1
V: TRBV20-1
size: many
DNA: TGCAGTGCTAGGAGGGCCAATGAGCAGTTCTTC
CDR3: CSARRANEQFF

D: TRBD2
J: TRBJ2-7
V: TRBV7-9
size: NA
DNA: TGTGCCAGCAGCCAAACCGGGGGGGTTGTCTACGAGCAGTACTTC
CDR3: CASSQTGGVVYEQYF

D: TRBD2
J: TRBJ2-4
V: TRBV5-4
size: few
DNA: TGTGCCAGCAGCAGACTAGCTCCTACAATGGGGGCCAAAAACATTCAGTACTTC
CDR3: CASSRLAPTMGAKNIQYF

D: TRBD2
J: TRBJ2-7
V: TRBV19
size: few
DNA: TGTGCCAGTAGTAGGCGGCTAGCGGGAGGCGGCGCCTACGAGCAGTACTTC
CDR3: CASSRRLAGGGAYEQYF

D: TRBD2
J: TRBJ2-1
V: TRBV20-1
size: few
DNA: TGCAGTGCTAAGGGACTAGCGGGAGACTACAATGAGCAGTTCTTC
CDR3: CSAKGLAGDYNEQFF

D: NA
J: TRBJ2-1
V: TRBV9
size: NA
DNA: TGTGCCAGCAGCGTAGGTGGGGAGCCAAATGAGCAGTTCTTC
CDR3: CASSVGGEPNEQFF

D: TRBD2
J: TRBJ2-1
V: TRBV12-3/TRBV12-4
size: few
DNA: TGTGCCAGCAGTTACGTAGCGGGGAACAATGAGCAGTTCTTC
CDR3: CASSYVAGNNEQFF

D: NA
J: TRBJ1-1
V: TRBV9
size: many
DNA: TGTGCCAGCAGCGTAGGACACAACACTGAAGCTTTCTTT
CDR3: CASSVGHNTEAFF

D: NA
J: TRBJ2-7
V: TRBV12-5
size: NA
DNA: TGTGCTAGTGGGACGGACAGCTCCTACGAGCAGTACTTC
CDR3: CASGTDSSYEQYF

D: NA
J: TRBJ2-1
V: TRBV18
size: NA
DNA: TGTGCCAGCTCACCCGTAGAACTACAGGTTTTCTCCTACAATGAGCAGTTCTTC
CDR3: CASSPVELQVFSYNEQFF

D: NA
J: TRBJ1-2
V: TRBV5-1
size: NA
DNA: TGCGCCAGCAGCTTGGGCCTGACTCACTATGGCTACACCTTC
CDR3: CASSLGLTHYGYTF

D: NA
J: TRBJ2-1
V: TRBV9
size: NA
DNA: TGTGCCAGCAGCGTAGTGGCTAGCGCCTACAATGAGCAGTTCTTC
CDR3: CASSVVASAYNEQFF

D: TRBD2
J: TRBJ2-2
V: TRBV6-1
size: few
DNA: TGTGCCAGCAGTGAGGTCGGGAGGACCGGGGAGCTGTTTTTT
CDR3: CASSEVGRTGELFF

D: TRBD1
J: TRBJ1-5
V: TRBV10-1
size: NA
DNA: TGCGCCAGCAGGAGGGACAGGGAAGGTCAGCCCCAGCATTTT
CDR3: CASRRDREGQPQHF

D: TRBD2
J: TRBJ2-5
V: TRBV20-1
size: many
DNA: TGCAGTGCTATCCGACTAGCCCTCCAAGAGACCCAGTACTTC
CDR3: CSAIRLALQETQYF

D: NA
J: TRBJ2-3
V: TRBV29-1
size: NA
DNA: TGCAGCGTTCCGGGACACCTCACAGATACGCAGTATTTT
CDR3: CSVPGHLTDTQYF

D: NA
J: TRBJ1-2
V: TRBV20-1
size: few
DNA: TGCAGTGCTAGGTGGGACATCGAGTATGGCTACACCTTC
CDR3: CSARWDIEYGYTF

D: NA
J: TRBJ2-3
V: TRBV11-2
size: NA
DNA: TGTGCCAGCAGCTGGAGATGGGCGGATACGCAGTATTTT
CDR3: CASSWRWADTQYF

D: NA
J: TRBJ2-1
V: TRBV11-1
size: NA
DNA: TGTGCCAGCACCCAGAGGGGGACAAGCTCCTACAATGAGCAGTTCTTC
CDR3: CASTQRGTSSYNEQFF

D: NA
J: TRBJ2-2
V: TRBV4-1
size: NA
DNA: TGCGCCAGCAGCCAAGCAAAATGGCAGAACACCGGGGAGCTGTTTTTT
CDR3: CASSQAKWQNTGELFF